This T cell receptor beta chain is drawn from a study of T cell repertoires in cytomegalovirus infection (dated by TCRdb to about 2019). Background for the entire study: Because public TCR beta signatures pointed to carriage of CMV infection together with the matching HLA type, the HLA type of each donor mattered for the analysis.

This clonotype turned up a few times. Its antigen remains undetermined. The junction does not match germline at one end; this may be a read error. What the research found in general, with its limitations: The ex vivo response was dominated by HLA-C-restricted CMV-specific TCR beta clonotypes, which also provided the single most frequent clonotype in two of eight donors. In both this cohort and an independent roughly 350-donor cohort, the cumulative frequency of public TCR beta family members distinguished carriers of CMV infection plus the relevant HLA type.

Instrument used: Illumina HiSeq 1500. TCRdb redid the processing of the public reads, applying fastp at Q25 and MiXCR, and retained in-frame beta chains. Rows matching on CDR3 protein sequence are summarized as one entry with the most common DNA and genes. In this sample the table shows 290,000 or so distinct CDR3 sequences, roughly 24% of which occur a single time. Around 14% of the sample goes to the ten largest clones. In the germline V gene, CDR1 corresponds to MGHRA and CDR2 to YSYEKL. The CDR3 spans 15 residues, from the cysteine through the phenylalanine. Of all the DNA, just the CDR3 is kept, 45 bases in frame from base 1.

The V and J genes are TRBV4-1 and TRBJ1-5, and possibly TRBD1, on 5 matching bases. The TCR was taken from a human donor in good health (CMV status not recorded). Some clones in this sample may be carry-over from other donors' samples. Sample: PBMCs. The CDR3 amino acid sequence is: CVSSQDRISNQPQHF. The bases read TGTGTCAGCAGCCAAGACAGAATTAGCAATCAGCCCCAGCATTTT.